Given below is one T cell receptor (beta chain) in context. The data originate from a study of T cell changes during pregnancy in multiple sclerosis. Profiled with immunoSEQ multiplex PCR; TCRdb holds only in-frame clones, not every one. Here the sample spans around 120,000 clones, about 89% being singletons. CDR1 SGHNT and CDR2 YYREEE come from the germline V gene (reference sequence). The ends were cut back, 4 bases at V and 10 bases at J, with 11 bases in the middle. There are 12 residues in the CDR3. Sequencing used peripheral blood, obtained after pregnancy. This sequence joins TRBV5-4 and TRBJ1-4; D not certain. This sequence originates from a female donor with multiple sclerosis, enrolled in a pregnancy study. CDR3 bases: TGTGCCAGCAGCCCGACCGAGGGAAAACTGTTTTTT. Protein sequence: CASSPTEGKLFF.